Each of the 14 T cell receptor beta chains below was sequenced from the same sample in a study of OX40 agonist ivuxolimab in advanced cancers. Repertoires were generated with immunoSEQ multiplex PCR, while TCRdb's copy carries only in-frame clones and drops some. Of 60,000 to 85,000 clones detected, roughly 76% appear once; the ten largest clones hold roughly 1.6%. Specimen: CD4+ or CD8+ T cells sorted from blood, collected in a trial of the OX40 agonist ivuxolimab. These receptors came from an adult with an advanced solid tumor such as melanoma, head and neck, liver or kidney cancer.

DNA of the CDR3: TGTGCCAGCAGCGTTGGGACAGGGGGCTTTGAAAAACTGTTTTTT. Its translation is CASSVGTGGFEKLFF. The rearrangement links TRBV7-9 to TRBJ1-4; 12 bases map to TRBD1. V lost 5 bases and J lost 7; bases outside the gene matches: 5. Germline CDR1 and CDR2: SEHNR and FQNEAQ (reference sequence). The CDR3 totals 15 residues.

The CDR3 nucleotides are TGTGCCAGCAGCTTGGAGGGACGTAAAACCCAAGAGACCCAGTACTTC. Residues: CASSLEGRKTQETQYF. The V and J genes are TRBV5-4 and TRBJ2-5, with D perhaps TRBD1 or TRBD2 (5 bases each). The CDR3 is made up of 16 amino acids. Germline-derived CDR1 and CDR2 are SGHNT and YYREEE (reference sequence). V was cut by 0 bases and J by 1 base, with 13 bases left in between.

This chain links TRBV5-6 with TRBJ2-1; D not resolved. With 2 bases removed from V and 5 bases from J, the gap between germline ends came to 14 bases. This CDR3 spans 15 amino acids. Germline CDR1 SGHDT, CDR2 YYEEEE. The DNA of the CDR3 is TGTGCCAGCAGCTTAAGTAAGTCCAGAAACAATGAGCAGTTCTTC. Encoded protein: CASSLSKSRNNEQFF.

This clone has just one count. The chain is built from TRBV7-2 and TRBJ2-3; D call uncertain. This CDR3 is built from 13 residues. CDR1 and CDR2 from the germline V gene are SGHTA and FQGNSA. V was clipped by 5 bases and J by 0 bases, with 6 bases between them. The CDR3 DNA reads as TGTGCCAGCAGCCTAGAGAGCACAGATACGCAGTATTTT. Residues: CASSLESTDTQYF.

This clone was seen a single time. The chain employs TRBV5-1 and TRBJ2-3, with TRBD2 identical over 11 bases. The V gene end was trimmed by 1 base and the J gene end by 3 bases; junction bases not matched to a gene: 1. CDR1 and CDR2 from the germline V gene are SGHRS and YFSETQ. The CDR3 covers 15 residues. CDR3 amino acids: CASSLLAGGTDTQYF. The CDR3 bases are TGCGCCAGCAGCTTGCTAGCGGGAGGAACAGATACGCAGTATTTT.

This clone was seen a handful of times. This chain links TRBV6-1 with TRBJ1-3; the D gene is possibly TRBD1 (5 bases). Germline CDR1 MNHNS, CDR2 SASEGT. Trimming removed 10 bases from V and 0 bases from J, with 10 bases in between. This CDR3 spans 13 amino acids. The CDR3 DNA is TGTGCCATCAAAGACAGCTCTGGAAACACCATATATTTT. Its protein product is CAIKDSSGNTIYF.

The CDR3 DNA is TGTGCCAGCAGCAGGGGCTTTGGGGAGCTGTTTTTT. It is translated as CASSRGFGELFF. The V gene is TRBV11-3, the J gene TRBJ2-2, with D perhaps matching TRBD1 (5 bases). Deletions cut 5 bases from V and 8 bases from J, with 9 bases between. Per the germline V gene, CDR1 is SGHNT and CDR2 is YENEEA. The CDR3 sequence is 12 residues long.

This clone was observed a few times. The chain combines TRBV5-8 with TRBJ2-2, with a tentative D call TRBD2 (6 bases). In germline, CDR1 is SGHTS, CDR2 YDEGEE. V dropped 0 bases and J dropped 1 base, with 10 bases sitting between them. The CDR3 consists of 16 residues. The CDR3 is CASSLVPAGNTGELFF. The CDR3 nucleotides are TGTGCCAGCAGCTTGGTCCCAGCGGGGAACACCGGGGAGCTGTTTTTT.

V is TRBV9 and J is TRBJ1-6; D not resolved. This CDR3 is built from 13 residues. The V gene's germline CDR1 is SGDLS and CDR2 YYNGEE. V shed 4 bases and J shed 3 bases, with 5 bases lying between them. The CDR3 here is CASSRDYNSPLHF. The CDR3 DNA follows: TGTGCCAGCAGCCGGGACTATAATTCACCCCTCCACTTT.

The V and J genes are TRBV4-1 and TRBJ2-7; 9 bases agree with TRBD2. From germline, CDR1 is MGHRA and CDR2 YSYEKL. Germline trimming cut 4 bases from V and 5 bases from J; bases unmatched to any gene: 9. The CDR3 consists of 15 residues. The CDR3 nucleotides are TGCGCCAGCAGCCGCGGGAGGGGGTTCGAGAACGAGCAGTACTTC. Encoded protein: CASSRGRGFENEQYF.

This clone was detected once. The chain employs TRBV6-5 and TRBJ1-2; 9 bases are shared with TRBD1. Germline-derived CDR1 and CDR2 are MNHEY and SVGAGI. The CDR3 spans 15 residues. The V segment lost 0 bases and the J segment 7 bases; nucleotides outside the gene matches: 6. DNA of the CDR3: TGTGCCAGCAGTTACTCGGGACAGGGTTTAAGTGGCTACACCTTC. It codes for CASSYSGQGLSGYTF.

This sequence joins TRBV2 and TRBJ2-7, with unresolved D. Trimming took off 6 bases at V and 3 bases at J, with 18 bases between the two ends. Germline V gene data show CDR1 as SNHLY and CDR2 as FYNNEI. The CDR3 is 15 residues long. CDR3 DNA: TGTGCCAGCAGGCTCTCCGGGCCGCAAAGCTACGAGCAGTACTTC. The encoded protein is CASRLSGPQSYEQYF.

Many counts were recorded for this clone. The V and J genes are TRBV4-2 and TRBJ1-5; the match to TRBD1 covers 7 bases. Germline V CDR1 and CDR2: LGHNA, YNFKEQ. V lost 3 bases and J lost 5; bases outside the gene matches: 7. The CDR3 runs to 15 residues. In DNA, the CDR3 is TGTGCCAGCAGCCAGCTAGGGGGCGCGGATCAGCCCCAGCATTTT. It codes for CASSQLGGADQPQHF.

Ten or more counts support this clone. The CDR3 spells CASLVGAATEAFF. As DNA, the CDR3 is TGTGCCAGCCTCGTGGGGGCAGCCACTGAAGCTTTCTTT. The V call is TRBV2, the J call TRBJ1-1, with D perhaps TRBD1 (6 bases). V lost 8 bases, J lost 4 bases, and 14 bases lay in between. CDR1 SNHLY and CDR2 FYNNEI come from the germline V gene. This CDR3 has 13 amino acids.